One and the same sample provided the 23 T cell receptor beta chains below, sequenced in a study of Tregs in tolerant kidney transplant recipients. Using immunoSEQ multiplex PCR, the repertoire was profiled, and TCRdb retains in-frame clones only, with some absent. The sample has approximately 260,000 clones, more than 65% seen once. The sequenced sample was CD4+ T cells from blood. The source is a human donor in good health.

In its sample, this clone was seen once. The rearrangement links TRBV30 to TRBJ2-7, with 8 bases matching TRBD2. This CDR3 is built from 14 residues. V lost 3 bases and J lost 9; bases outside the gene matches: 13. Germline V lookup: CDR1 GTSNPN, CDR2 SVGIG (reference sequence). The CDR3 nucleotides read TGTGCCTGGAGCCCCAGTCGGGGGGGGATCGGGCAGTACTTC. Translated, it gives CAWSPSRGGIGQYF.

CDR3 amino acids: CASSLGKGTEAFF. DNA of the CDR3: TGTGCCAGCAGCTTAGGAAAAGGGACTGAAGCTTTCTTT. The J gene is TRBJ1-1, the V gene TRBV11-2; no definite D call. This CDR3 contains 13 residues. Trimming stripped 1 base from V and 5 bases from J, with 8 bases between. The germline gives CDR1 SGHAT, CDR2 FQNNGV.

The chain joins TRBV9 to TRBJ1-6, with 7 bases aligning to TRBD1. V lost 0 bases to trimming and J lost 4 bases; unmatched junction nucleotides: 4. The CDR3 has 16 amino acids. Germline V CDR1 and CDR2: SGDLS, YYNGEE. In nucleotides, the CDR3 is TGTGCCAGCAGCGTAGGTGACAGGGATTATAATTCACCCCTCCACTTT. Protein sequence: CASSVGDRDYNSPLHF.

V usage is TRBV7-3 and J usage is TRBJ1-1; unclear D gene. Trimming removed 1 base from V and 1 base from J, with 7 bases in between. Germline V gives CDR1 SGHTA, CDR2 FQGTGA. The CDR3 is 14 amino acids. The CDR3: CASSLSGQNTEAFF. The CDR3 bases are TGTGCCAGCAGCTTAAGCGGGCAGAACACTGAAGCTTTCTTT.

The chain joins TRBV5-8 to TRBJ2-2; a weak D match, TRBD2 (5 bases). The V and J ends lost 2 bases and 2 bases respectively, with 10 bases between them. The CDR3 totals 15 residues. Germline loops: CDR1 SGHTS, CDR2 YDEGEE. The CDR3: CASSFRTLNTGELFF. The CDR3 DNA reads as TGTGCCAGCAGCTTTCGGACTTTAAACACCGGGGAGCTGTTTTTT. The complete variable domain, with remaining parts taken from reference TRBV5-8 and TRBJ2-2, reads EAGVTQSPTHLIKTRGQQATLRCSPISGHTSVYWYQQALGLGLQFLLWYDEGEERNRGNFPPRFSGRQFPNYSSELNVNALELEDSALYLCASSFRTLNTGELFFGEGSRLTVL.

The chain recombines TRBV19 with TRBJ2-1, with TRBD2 matching 11 bases. Germline V gene sequence: CDR1 LNHDA, CDR2 SQIVND (reference sequence). The trim removed 4 bases at V and 5 bases at J, leaving 7 bases unmatched. This CDR3 spans 16 amino acids. The DNA for the CDR3 is TGTGCCAGTAGTACCTTGACTAGCGGGATGGACAATGAGCAGTTCTTC. Translated: CASSTLTSGMDNEQFF.

This chain joins TRBV2 and TRBJ2-1; 9 positions agree with TRBD2. V shed 6 bases and J 2 bases; nucleotides not matched to a gene: 2. The length of the CDR3 is 14 residues. Germline V gene lookup returns CDR1 SNHLY and CDR2 FYNNEI. The CDR3 loop reads CASRAGGTYNEQFF. The CDR3 nucleotides read TGTGCCAGCAGGGCGGGAGGGACCTACAATGAGCAGTTCTTC.

This clone showed up just a few times. The genes are TRBV4-2 and TRBJ2-7, with TRBD2 matching 15 bases. The CDR3 loop spans 16 amino acids. J gave up 4 bases and V 4 bases, and 5 bases lay outside the gene matches. From germline, CDR1 is LGHNA and CDR2 YNFKEQ. The CDR3 spells CASSLGLAGGQYEQYF. The DNA of the CDR3 is TGTGCCAGCAGCCTGGGACTAGCGGGGGGCCAATACGAGCAGTACTTC.

This rearrangement joins TRBV9 to TRBJ2-1; 7 bases align to TRBD2. This CDR3 spans 15 amino acids. Germline lookup yields CDR1 SGDLS and CDR2 YYNGEE. The junction had 4 bases not matched to a gene; V was cut back by 4 bases and J by 0 bases. The CDR3 DNA sequence: TGTGCCAGCAGCTTTAGCGGGTCCTCCTACAATGAGCAGTTCTTC. It codes for CASSFSGSSYNEQFF.

This chain joins TRBV19 and TRBJ1-2; unclear D gene. This CDR3 region has 14 residues. CDR1 LNHDA and CDR2 SQIVND come from the germline V gene (reference sequence). V was clipped by 4 bases and J by 8 bases, with 17 bases between them. The chain's CDR3 is CASSNPSLGRGYTF. The CDR3 DNA reads as TGTGCCAGTAGTAACCCCTCGCTAGGACGGGGCTACACCTTC.

This clone came up once. This chain joins TRBV11-3 and TRBJ2-7; the match to TRBD1 covers 12 bases. V shed 2 bases and J 4 bases; nucleotides not matched to a gene: 3. CDR3 length: 15 amino acids. Germline-derived CDR1 and CDR2 are SGHNT and YENEEA. DNA for the CDR3: TGTGCCAGCAGCTTACGGGGACAGGGGGCTTACGAGCAGTACTTC. It encodes CASSLRGQGAYEQYF.

The chain is built from TRBV5-4 and TRBJ2-3; 7 bases align to TRBD2. V dropped 4 bases and J dropped 2; count of bases not matched to a gene: 4. CDR1 is SGHNT, CDR2 YYREEE, per germline (reference sequence). CDR3 length: 14 amino acids. The CDR3 loop is CASSTSEYTDTQYF. CDR3 nucleotides: TGTGCCAGCAGCACTAGCGAATACACAGATACGCAGTATTTT.

The chain employs TRBV21-1 and TRBJ1-5. TRBV21-1 counts as a pseudogene. CDR3 length: 12 residues. The CDR3: CASSRTRGPQHF. The DNA for the CDR3 is TGTGCCAGCAGCAGAACCAGAGGACCCCAGCATTTT.

The chain is built from TRBV4-2 and TRBJ2-1, with TRBD2 matching 7 bases. Per the germline V gene, CDR1 is LGHNA and CDR2 is YNFKEQ. The CDR3 is 16 amino acids. V trimming: 0 bases; J trimming: 9 bases; junction bases outside the gene matches: 11. The CDR3 region has the DNA TGTGCCAGCAGCCAAGAAACCGAGCGGGGAAACTCTGAGCAGTTCTTC. It specifies CASSQETERGNSEQFF.

The rearrangement links TRBV7-2 to TRBJ2-5; no firm D call. Trimming took off 4 bases at V and 5 bases at J, with 5 bases between the two ends. CDR1 and CDR2 from the germline V gene are SGHTA and FQGNSA. The CDR3 has 11 amino acids. This CDR3 is CASSSVETQYF. The CDR3 nucleotides read TGTGCCAGCAGCTCGGTGGAGACCCAGTACTTC.

Only one count was recorded for this clone. The chain employs TRBV18 and TRBJ2-1; D ambiguous. Germline V lookup: CDR1 KGHSH, CDR2 LQKENI. V lost 2 bases and J 5 bases, leaving 4 bases between the germline ends. The CDR3 runs 12 residues. CDR3 in DNA: TGTGCCAGCTCACCAAGTCACAATGAGCAGTTCTTC. It codes for CASSPSHNEQFF.

The V gene is TRBV7-8, the J gene TRBJ1-5, with D uncertain. The CDR3 extends over 14 amino acids. V gave up 5 bases and J gave up 5 bases, with 13 bases separating them. Germline CDR1 reads SGHVS; CDR2 reads FQNEAQ. Here the CDR3 DNA reads TGTGCCAGCAGCACAGCGGGCAGGTATCAGCCCCAGCATTTT. Translation gives CASSTAGRYQPQHF.

V usage is TRBV2 and J usage is TRBJ2-5, with TRBD1 matching over 7 bases. The CDR3 runs 14 residues. Trimming removed 7 bases from V and 2 bases from J; junction bases left unmatched: 7. CDR1 is SNHLY, CDR2 FYNNEI, per germline. The CDR3 sequence: CASNKQGVQETQYF. Written as DNA, the CDR3 is TGTGCCAGCAATAAGCAGGGGGTTCAAGAGACCCAGTACTTC. Filled out from reference TRBV2 and TRBJ2-5, the complete variable domain reads EPEVTQTPSHQVTQMGQEVILRCVPISNHLYFYWYRQILGQKVEFLVSFYNNEISEKSEIFDDQFSVERPDGSNFTLKIRSTKLEDSAMYFCASNKQGVQETQYFGPGTRLLVL.

The chain recombines TRBV27 with TRBJ2-3, with 11 nucleotides matching TRBD2. Germline assignment: CDR1 MNHEY and CDR2 SMNVEV (reference sequence). V was clipped by 7 bases and J by 1 base; unmatched bases: 10. This CDR3 has 17 residues. The CDR3 DNA reads as TGTGCCAGCACCCCACCGGGACTAGCGGACGGCACAGATACGCAGTATTTT. Translating gives CASTPPGLADGTDTQYF.

The rearrangement uses TRBV5-1 and TRBJ2-5; 14 bases fit TRBD2. Germline V lookup: CDR1 SGHRS, CDR2 YFSETQ. This CDR3 has 16 residues. V trimming: 3 bases; J trimming: 2 bases; junction bases outside the gene matches: 3. The CDR3 loop reads CASSWRLAGGQETQYF. The CDR3 DNA reads as TGCGCCAGCAGCTGGAGACTAGCGGGGGGGCAAGAGACCCAGTACTTC. The full variable domain, rest sourced from reference TRBV5-1 and TRBJ2-5, is KAGVTQTPRYLIKTRGQQVTLSCSPISGHRSVSWYQQTPGQGLQFLFEYFSETQRNKGNFPGRFSGRQFSNSRSEMNVSTLELGDSALYLCASSWRLAGGQETQYFGPGTRLLVL.

The chain is built from TRBV18 and TRBJ1-2; D unresolved. Germline assignment: CDR1 KGHSH and CDR2 LQKENI. The length of the CDR3 is 14 residues. Deletions cut 2 bases from V and 1 base from J, with 8 bases between. DNA of the CDR3: TGTGCCAGCTCACCAAGGCCGGATAACTATGGCTACACCTTC. Its protein is CASSPRPDNYGYTF.

V gene TRBV5-1 combines with J gene TRBJ2-5; 8 nucleotides match TRBD2. This CDR3 spans 15 amino acids. V lost 1 base, J lost 2 bases, and 4 bases stayed unmatched. CDR1 is SGHRS, CDR2 YFSETQ, per germline. The CDR3 DNA reads as TGCGCCAGCAGCTTGTCGGTAGCGGGGCAAGAGACCCAGTACTTC. This gives the protein CASSLSVAGQETQYF.

The chain recombines TRBV2 with TRBJ1-1, with D maybe TRBD1 (5 bases). V was shortened by 2 bases and J by 4 bases, with 11 bases between the two germline ends. In germline, CDR1 is SNHLY, CDR2 FYNNEI. There are 14 residues in the CDR3. The CDR3 reads CASSEQGWSTEAFF. As DNA, the CDR3 is TGTGCCAGCAGTGAACAGGGTTGGAGCACTGAAGCTTTCTTT. The full variable domain, its missing parts supplied by reference TRBV2 and TRBJ1-1, is EPEVTQTPSHQVTQMGQEVILRCVPISNHLYFYWYRQILGQKVEFLVSFYNNEISEKSEIFDDQFSVERPDGSNFTLKIRSTKLEDSAMYFCASSEQGWSTEAFFGQGTRLTVV.